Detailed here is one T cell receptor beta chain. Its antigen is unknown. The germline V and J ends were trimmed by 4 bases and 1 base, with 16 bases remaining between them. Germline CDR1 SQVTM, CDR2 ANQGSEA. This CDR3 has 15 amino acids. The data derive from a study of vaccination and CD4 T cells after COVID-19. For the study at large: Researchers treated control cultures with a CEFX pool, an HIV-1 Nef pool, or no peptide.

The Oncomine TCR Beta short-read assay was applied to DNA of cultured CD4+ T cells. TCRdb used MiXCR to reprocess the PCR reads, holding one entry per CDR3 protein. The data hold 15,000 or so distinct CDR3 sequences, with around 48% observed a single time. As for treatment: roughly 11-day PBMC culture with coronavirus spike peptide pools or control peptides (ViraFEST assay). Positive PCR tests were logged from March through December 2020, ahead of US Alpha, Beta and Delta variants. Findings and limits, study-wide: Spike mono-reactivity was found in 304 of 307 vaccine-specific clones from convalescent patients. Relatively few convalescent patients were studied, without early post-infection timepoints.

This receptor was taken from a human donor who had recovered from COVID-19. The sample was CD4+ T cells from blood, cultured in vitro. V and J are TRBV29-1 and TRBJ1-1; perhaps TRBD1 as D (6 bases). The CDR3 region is CSVGGTTTGNTEAFF. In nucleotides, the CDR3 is TGCAGCGTTGGGGGGACCACGACAGGGAACACTGAAGCTTTCTTT.